This T cell receptor beta chain is drawn from a study of beta chain features in type 1 diabetes. Study results and caveats: Lower insertion and higher deletion counts appeared at VDJ junctions in type 1 diabetes patients.

In total, each donor contributed a single heparinised blood draw that averaged about 120 mL. Germline-derived CDR1 and CDR2 are MNHEY and SVGAGI. V lost 6 bases and J 5 bases, leaving 10 bases between the germline ends. The CDR3 loop spans 12 amino acids. For this clone: Its antigen is as yet unknown.

Sequencing targeted expressed TCRB transcripts, as all isolated RNA had been reverse transcribed. Measured with immunoSEQ multiplex PCR; TCRdb has only the in-frame clones, and not every one. The sample contains roughly 240,000 clones, roughly two thirds of which appear only once. The chain couples TRBV6-5 to TRBJ2-5; no clear D. Sequences were obtained from naive CD4+ T cells from blood. The receptor's source is a man younger than 40 in good health. Here the CDR3 DNA reads TGTGCCAGCAGCTCCTCAGTCGAGACCCAGTACTTC. This encodes CASSSSVETQYF.